This T cell receptor (beta chain) was identified in a study of T cell repertoires in cytomegalovirus infection. Study-wide background: An indication of both CMV infection and matching HLA type came from public TCR beta signatures.

The CDR3 sequence is 16 residues long. V shed 5 bases and J shed 3 bases, with 17 bases lying between them. Germline CDR1 and CDR2: LNHDA and SQIVND (reference sequence). As for this clonotype: What it binds is unknown.

Findings and limits, study-wide: Carriers of CMV and the relevant HLA type were discriminated by public TCR beta frequency. The ex vivo response was dominated by HLA-C-restricted CMV-specific TCR beta clonotypes.

Via MiXCR, TCRdb re-called the reads, giving one row per CDR3 protein. The data show approximately 990,000 distinct CDR3 sequences, around 31% seen once. The rearrangement joins TRBV19 to TRBJ1-5, with D hard to call. This sample comprised cultured CD8+ T cells from PBMCs, obtained from culture after CMV antigen stimulation. The receptor comes from a human donor in good health (CMV status not recorded). Some clones in this sample may be carry-over from other donors' samples. The chain's CDR3 is CASSRLSDWDNQPQHF. CDR3 nucleotides: TGTGCCAGTAGTCGGTTATCGGACTGGGACAATCAGCCCCAGCATTTT. The full variable domain, with the rest looked up from reference TRBV19 and TRBJ1-5, is DGGITQSPKYLFRKEGQNVTLSCEQNLNHDAMYWYRQDPGQGLRLIYYSQIVNDFQKGDIAEGYSVSREKKESFPLTVTSAQKNPTAFYLCASSRLSDWDNQPQHFGDGTRLSIL.